The present entry profiles one T cell receptor beta chain with its context. Its antigen is still unknown. The unsorted PBMC sample used ten immunoSEQ deep assay plates. Per the original data handling: ImmunoSEQ only sent back junction sequences with no quality scores, so filtering was done differently. Measured with immunoSEQ multiplex PCR; TCRdb has only the in-frame clones, and not every one. That table furnishes V, J and clone size, whereas the DNA furnished D and trimming. The sample consists of roughly 490,000 clones, around 79% of them appearing once. The V and J ends lost 7 bases and 6 bases, in that order; junction bases with no gene match: 7. Per germline, CDR1 SEHNR and CDR2 FQNEAQ (reference sequence). The CDR3 totals 14 residues. This sample was included in a study of shared clonotypes between healthy human individuals. Whole-study context: Contributing individuals were a couple of females and three males aged 18 to 49. Study-wide results and limits: Collection of samples was limited to blood; tissue repertoires likely differ.

The chain combines TRBV7-9 with TRBJ2-1; 9 bases align to TRBD1. The TCR sequence derives from a woman aged 35 to 49 in good health. Some clones in this sample may be carry-over from other donors' samples. Input material: PBMCs. The CDR3 loop is CASNRGQGTNEQFF. The CDR3 DNA reads TGTGCCAGCAACCGGGGACAGGGTACCAATGAGCAGTTCTTC. The whole variable domain, remainder taken from reference TRBV7-9 and TRBJ2-1, is DTGVSQNPRHKITKRGQNVTFRCDPISEHNRLYWYRQTLGQGPEFLTYFQNEAQLEKSRLLSDRFSAERPKGSFSTLEIQRTEQGDSAMYLCASNRGQGTNEQFFGPGTRLTVL.